Listed below are T cell receptor beta chains from one sample, sequenced in a study of T cells in Graves' hyperthyroidism and ophthalmopathy. TCRdb passed the multiplex PCR reads through MiXCR, listing each CDR3 protein once. Of more than 300,000 distinct CDR3 sequences listed, 15% to 20% are singletons. Sequenced sample: blood. All receptors derive from a young woman with Graves' hyperthyroidism that later progressed to Graves' ophthalmopathy. CDR3s include the opening cysteine and the closing phenylalanine or tryptophan. A D gene is named only where the DNA matches it firmly. Not every row has a clone size; where given, it reads once, few, many or a size class.

J gene	V gene	clone size	D gene	CDR3 protein	CDR3 DNA
TRBJ1-5	TRBV30	few	-	CAWSASYGYQPQHF	TGTGCCTGGAGTGCTTCTTACGGTTATCAGCCCCAGCATTTT
TRBJ1-1	TRBV7-9	-	TRBD1	CASSLGDRGPNTEAFF	TGTGCCAGCAGCTTAGGCGACAGGGGGCCGAACACTGAAGCTTTCTTT
TRBJ2-1	TRBV2	many	-	CASAGTLISSEQFF	TGTGCCAGCGCCGGGACATTGATCAGCTCTGAGCAGTTCTTC
TRBJ2-1	TRBV5-1	-	-	CASSYPTSGRGYNEQFF	TGCGCCAGCAGCTATCCAACCTCGGGAAGGGGCTACAATGAGCAGTTCTTC
TRBJ2-7	TRBV19	-	TRBD2	CASGSPYEQYF	TGTGCTAGCGGGAGCCCCTACGAGCAGTACTTC
TRBJ1-2	TRBV6-5	many	-	CASSYGTAPYGYTF	TGTGCCAGCAGTTACGGAACAGCCCCCTATGGCTACACCTTC
TRBJ1-1	TRBV19	many	-	CASSQLVGRRDTEAFF	TGTGCCAGTAGTCAACTCGTCGGACGGAGAGACACTGAAGCTTTCTTT
TRBJ2-7	TRBV20-1	-	-	CSARDRMSSYEQYF	TGCAGTGCCCGGGACCGAATGAGCTCCTACGAGCAGTACTTC
TRBJ1-3	TRBV18	-	-	CASSPEGSGNTIYF	TGTGCCAGCTCACCAGAGGGGTCCGGAAACACCATATATTTT
TRBJ2-1	TRBV5-1	-	-	CASSSSLAGYEQFF	TGCGCCAGCAGCAGTTCCCTAGCTGGCTATGAGCAGTTCTTC
TRBJ1-1	TRBV10-1	few	-	CASSEMAGSSAFF	TGCGCCAGCAGTGAAATGGCAGGGTCTTCAGCTTTCTTT
TRBJ2-3	TRBV13	-	-	CASRNWTSTDTQYF	TGTGCCAGCAGAAATTGGACTAGCACAGATACGCAGTATTTT
TRBJ1-5	TRBV4-1	many	-	CASSQGPLDQPQHF	TGCGCCAGCAGCCAAGGCCCGCTCGATCAGCCCCAGCATTTT
TRBJ1-1	TRBV19	-	-	CASANRANTEAFF	TGTGCCAGTGCCAACAGGGCGAACACTGAAGCTTTCTTT
TRBJ1-6	TRBV6-1	many	-	CASSPTWSNSPLHF	TGTGCCAGCAGCCCGACATGGTCTAATTCACCCCTCCACTTT
TRBJ2-3	TRBV2	-	-	CASSDFGFRTDTQYF	TGTGCCAGCAGTGACTTCGGGTTTCGGACAGATACGCAGTATTTT
TRBJ2-1	TRBV7-2	-	-	CASSRRVGGYNEQFF	TGTGCCAGCAGCCGCCGTGTGGGCGGATACAATGAGCAGTTCTTC
TRBJ1-1	TRBV6-1	many	-	CASSRAGAWESTEAFF	TGTGCCAGCAGTAGGGCGGGGGCCTGGGAGAGCACTGAAGCTTTCTTT
TRBJ2-1	TRBV4-1	-	TRBD2	CASSQDSGRLQGHEQFF	TGCGCCAGCAGCCAAGACAGCGGGAGACTCCAGGGACATGAGCAGTTCTTC
TRBJ2-4	TRBV7-2	-	TRBD1	CASSSGQGAAKNIQYF	TGTGCCAGCAGCTCGGGACAGGGGGCTGCCAAAAACATTCAGTACTTC
TRBJ2-1	TRBV27	-	-	CASSFVFSNEQFF	TGTGCCAGCAGTTTTGTGTTCAGCAATGAGCAGTTCTTC
TRBJ2-3	TRBV28	many	-	CASSWASLDTQYF	TGTGCCAGCAGTTGGGCTTCCCTGGATACGCAGTATTTT
TRBJ1-1	TRBV20-1	many	TRBD1	CSAAGQSMNTEAFF	TGCAGTGCAGCGGGACAGTCCATGAACACTGAAGCTTTCTTT
TRBJ1-5	TRBV19	-	-	CASSIVIPHGGQPQHF	TGTGCCAGTAGTATTGTCATACCCCACGGGGGCCAGCCCCAGCATTTT
TRBJ2-6	TRBV2	many	-	CASSELGAGANVLTF	TGTGCCAGCAGTGAATTAGGAGCTGGGGCCAACGTCCTGACTTTC
TRBJ2-5	TRBV24-1	many	TRBD1	CATSAYRGTQETQYF	TGTGCCACCAGTGCTTACAGGGGGACCCAAGAGACCCAGTACTTC
TRBJ1-2	TRBV24-1	-	-	CATSDRTVPRGYTF	TGTGCCACCAGTGACAGGACAGTGCCTCGGGGCTACACCTTC
TRBJ2-7	TRBV6-1	-	TRBD1	CASSERHGTATYEQYF	TGTGCCAGCAGTGAAAGGCACGGGACAGCGACCTACGAGCAGTACTTC
TRBJ2-2	TRBV10-2	many	-	CASSESNRAGELFF	TGCGCCAGCAGTGAGTCGAACAGGGCCGGGGAGCTGTTTTTT
TRBJ2-3	TRBV10-3	few	TRBD2	CAISYHAGGPADTQYF	TGTGCCATCAGTTACCATGCGGGGGGCCCGGCAGATACGCAGTATTTT
TRBJ2-6	TRBV2	many	TRBD1	CAIPGQVNSGANVLTF	TGTGCCATCCCGGGACAGGTGAACTCTGGGGCCAACGTCCTGACTTTC
TRBJ1-1	TRBV14	few	-	CASSQMRTEAFF	TGTGCCAGCAGCCAAATGCGCACTGAAGCTTTCTTT
TRBJ1-1	TRBV7-6	many	-	CASSLVPRQGEAFF	TGTGCCAGCAGCTTAGTACCAAGGCAGGGTGAAGCTTTCTTT
TRBJ2-4	TRBV20-1	-	-	CSARDRRMAKNIQYF	TGCAGTGCTAGAGACCGTAGGATGGCCAAAAACATTCAGTACTTC
TRBJ2-7	TRBV20-1	many	-	CSARKDTIYEQYF	TGCAGTGCCAGGAAGGACACAATATACGAGCAGTACTTC
TRBJ2-1	TRBV25-1	-	-	CASTGSSSYNEQFF	TGTGCCAGCACAGGGTCGAGCTCCTACAATGAGCAGTTCTTC
TRBJ2-1	TRBV6-1	many	-	CASSDSAHNEQFF	TGTGCCAGCAGTGACTCAGCCCACAATGAGCAGTTCTTC
TRBJ2-5	TRBV6-1	-	-	CASKVSITGTQYF	TGTGCCAGCAAAGTTTCTATTACCGGGACCCAGTACTTC
TRBJ2-1	TRBV6-1	-	-	CASSPRGVQFDEQFF	TGTGCCAGCAGTCCGAGAGGGGTTCAGTTCGATGAGCAGTTCTTC
TRBJ1-6	TRBV7-2	-	TRBD1	CASSLLQGQNSPLHF	TGTGCCAGCAGCTTATTACAGGGGCAGAATTCACCCCTCCACTTT
TRBJ1-1	TRBV27	many	TRBD1	CASSFDRGFTEAFF	TGTGCCAGCAGTTTCGACAGGGGGTTCACTGAAGCTTTCTTT
TRBJ2-5	TRBV18	few	-	CASSSDRLETQYF	TGTGCCAGCTCATCGGACAGATTAGAGACCCAGTACTTC
TRBJ2-3	TRBV7-9	many	-	CASSGGDTQYF	TGTGCCAGCAGCGGAGGGGATACGCAGTATTTT
TRBJ2-3	TRBV7-9	-	TRBD2	CASSSLRRWASGSPDTQYF	TGTGCCAGCAGCTCCCTCAGACGGTGGGCTAGCGGGAGCCCAGATACGCAGTATTTT
TRBJ2-3	TRBV2	many	-	CASSVGQGTLSDTQYF	TGTGCCAGCAGTGTGGGGCAGGGGACCCTCTCAGATACGCAGTATTTT
TRBJ1-2	TRBV7-8	many	-	CASSPGAEYGYTF	TGTGCCAGCAGCCCGGGGGCCGAGTATGGCTACACCTTC
TRBJ2-5	TRBV4-1	many	-	CASSQDQGLPYQETQYF	TGCGCCAGCAGCCAAGATCAGGGACTCCCGTACCAAGAGACCCAGTACTTC
TRBJ2-1	TRBV2	-	TRBD2	CARSFSGSTEQFF	TGTGCCAGGTCGTTTAGCGGGAGTACTGAGCAGTTCTTC
TRBJ2-7	TRBV11-2	many	TRBD2	CASSPRLAGSEQYF	TGTGCCAGCAGCCCCCGACTAGCGGGCAGCGAGCAGTACTTC
TRBJ1-6	TRBV3-1	many	-	CASSQPGKLGPNSPLHF	TGTGCCAGCAGCCAACCGGGAAAATTAGGACCTAATTCACCCCTCCACTTT
TRBJ2-7	TRBV6-1	-	TRBD2	CASSRTSGEQYF	TGTGCCAGCAGTCGGACTAGCGGCGAGCAGTACTTC
TRBJ2-2	TRBV3-1	many	-	CASSHRPSGGELFF	TGTGCCAGCAGCCACCGCCCGAGCGGCGGGGAGCTGTTTTTT
TRBJ2-1	TRBV30	many	TRBD2	CAWSVLAGVGNEQFF	TGTGCCTGGAGTGTACTAGCGGGAGTAGGGAATGAGCAGTTCTTC
TRBJ1-5	TRBV12-3/TRBV12-4	-	-	CASSFRTGNQPQHF	TGTGCCAGCAGTTTCCGAACAGGCAATCAGCCCCAGCATTTT